This T cell receptor (beta chain) was observed in a study of shared clonotypes between healthy human individuals. Across the study: Three plates were used per donor for CD4 naive, three for CD4 memory, two for CD8 naive and one for CD8 memory.

The CDR3 extends over 16 amino acids. With 3 bases removed from V and 6 bases from J, the gap between germline ends came to 22 bases. Germline CDR1 GTSNPN, CDR2 SVGIG (reference sequence). The protocol was immunoSEQ multiplex PCR, while the TCRdb copy is restricted to in-frame clones and leaves out a portion. There are about 2 million clones in the sample; about 95% occur only once, and around 0.13% lies in the top ten. Study-wide results and limits: Among a handful of donors, approximately 5.4% of naive CD4 clonotypes were found in common.

This clone appeared once. Its antigen is currently unknown. Healthy and HIV-negative, the adult donors had no recent acute infections or vaccinations. Naive CD45RA+ and memory CD45RA-negative subsets were split from CD4+ cells. The TCR sequence derives from a man in his late teens or twenties in good health. The rearrangement uses TRBV30 and TRBJ2-3, with a tentative D call TRBD2 (7 bases). The sample was naive CD4+ T cells sorted from blood. The subset: CD45RA+ positively selected. The CDR3: CAWSFIPRGLGDTQYF. CDR3 in DNA: TGTGCCTGGAGCTTTATCCCGCGGGGGCTCGGGGATACGCAGTATTTT.